Sequencing of this T cell receptor beta chain was carried out in a study of blood T cell repertoires in COVID-19. Study in general: COVID-19 samples collected from the United States, Italy and Spain covered acute and convalescent phases.

The protocol was immunoSEQ multiplex PCR, while the TCRdb copy is restricted to in-frame clones and leaves out a portion. The repertoire includes 46,000 or so clones, 75% to 90% of them detected once, and roughly 7.4% sits in the top ten. This CDR3 spans 15 amino acids. The V gene end was trimmed by 2 bases and the J gene end by 4 bases; junction bases not matched to a gene: 6. CDR1 is SNHLY and CDR2 is FYNNEI in the germline V gene. The receptor comes from a man in his forties or fifties with acute or convalescent COVID-19. This chain uses TRBV2 with TRBJ1-1, with 8 bases lining up with TRBD1. The sample comprised peripheral blood. DNA of the CDR3: TGTGCCAGCAGTGAATACTTGACAGGGGTCACTGAAGCTTTCTTT. The encoded protein is CASSEYLTGVTEAFF.